This T cell receptor beta chain was sequenced in a study of PD-1 blockade in classical Hodgkin lymphoma. Across the whole study: Patients got intravenous nivolumab 3 mg/kg every 2 weeks. General observations from the study: Later analyses included only patients treated at least 1 year post-ASCT. Similar baseline diversity was found in complete responders and newly diagnosed patients.

The CDR3 sequence is 17 residues long. Trimming took 4 bases from V and 2 from J, leaving 15 bases between them. The V gene's germline CDR1 is MNHEY and CDR2 SMNVEV (reference sequence). Generated by immunoSEQ multiplex PCR, the TCRdb table keeps only in-frame clones and is missing some. This sample yields approximately 17,000 clones, of which 80% to 85% are seen a single time; approximately 24% belongs to the top ten. With regard to this clone: Its antigen is still unknown.

Following autologous stem cell transplantation, relapse occurred in every patient, and exposure to brentuximab vedotin varied. Under best response, outcomes were complete response, partial response or progressive disease. This sequence was found in a human donor with classical Hodgkin lymphoma. The chain joins TRBV27 to TRBJ2-6, with a possible D match to TRBD1 (5 bases). Sequencing used peripheral blood mononuclear cells (PBMCs), obtained at baseline. Here the CDR3 reads CASSWAGPSPGANVLTF. CDR3 in DNA: TGTGCCAGCAGTTGGGCAGGGCCATCCCCTGGGGCCAACGTCCTGACTTTC.